Presented here are 15 T cell receptor beta chains from one specimen sequenced in a study of OX40 agonist ivuxolimab in advanced cancers. Sequencing used immunoSEQ multiplex PCR; TCRdb keeps in-frame clones, though not all of them. The sample has tens of thousands of clones, 87% seen once. The sequences come from CD4+ or CD8+ T cells sorted from blood, collected in a trial of the OX40 agonist ivuxolimab. The receptors stem from an adult with an advanced solid tumor such as melanoma, head and neck, liver or kidney cancer.

The genes are TRBV11-2 and TRBJ1-5; D remains ambiguous. The CDR3 has 13 residues. Trimming left V 1 base short and J 4 bases short, with 5 bases between. Germline V CDR1 and CDR2: SGHAT, FQNNGV. The CDR3 DNA reads TGTGCCAGCAGCTTAGGGCTTAATCAGCCCCAGCATTTT. It yields the protein CASSLGLNQPQHF.

The rearrangement links TRBV5-1 to TRBJ2-1; D is undetermined. The CDR3 has 14 amino acids. CDR1 is SGHRS, CDR2 YFSETQ, per germline. The germline V and J ends were trimmed by 4 bases and 0 bases, with 8 bases remaining between them. The CDR3 here is CASSLPSSYNEQFF. DNA for the CDR3: TGCGCCAGCAGCCTTCCCAGCTCCTACAATGAGCAGTTCTTC.

As for this clone: Sequence at one end of the junction differs from germline and may be a read error. The chain combines TRBV20-1 with TRBJ1-2, with D unclear. The CDR3 has 11 amino acids. CDR1 and CDR2 from the germline V gene are DFQATT and SNEGSKA (reference sequence). The CDR3 bases are TGCAGTGCTGGAGAGTTCTATGGCTACACCTTC. Translated, it gives CSAGEFYGYTF.

The CDR3 bases are TGTGCCAGCAGCAAAGACAGGAGCTCCTACAATGAGCAGTTCTTC. Amino acid sequence: CASSKDRSSYNEQFF. This chain connects TRBV6-5 to TRBJ2-1; maybe TRBD1 (6 bases). V shed 6 bases and J shed 0 bases, with 12 bases lying between them. This CDR3 has 15 amino acids. CDR1 and CDR2 from the germline V gene are MNHEY and SVGAGI.

The CDR3 sequence is CASSQDGRRNTEAFF. CDR3 bases: TGTGCCAGCAGCCAAGACGGCAGGCGGAACACTGAAGCTTTCTTT. The V call is TRBV14, the J call TRBJ1-1; no definite D call. Germline CDR1 and CDR2: SGHDN and FVKESK. This CDR3 comprises 15 residues. Trimming removed 0 bases at V and 1 base at J, with 9 bases between. Full variable domain (missing parts from reference TRBV14 and TRBJ1-1): EAGVTQFPSHSVIEKGQTVTLRCDPISGHDNLYWYRRVMGKEIKFLLHFVKESKQDESGMPNNRFLAERTGGTYSTLKVQPAELEDSGVYFCASSQDGRRNTEAFFGQGTRLTVV.

This clone has just a few counts. V usage is TRBV2 and J usage is TRBJ2-7; no definite D call. Germline V lookup: CDR1 SNHLY, CDR2 FYNNEI. This CDR3 has 16 amino acids. V dropped 0 bases and J dropped 2 bases, with 14 bases sitting between them. CDR3: CASSEARQAATYEQYF. As DNA, the CDR3 is TGTGCCAGCAGTGAAGCGAGGCAGGCCGCGACCTACGAGCAGTACTTC. The full variable domain, rest sourced from reference TRBV2 and TRBJ2-7, is EPEVTQTPSHQVTQMGQEVILRCVPISNHLYFYWYRQILGQKVEFLVSFYNNEISEKSEIFDDQFSVERPDGSNFTLKIRSTKLEDSAMYFCASSEARQAATYEQYFGPGTRLTVT.

J is TRBJ1-1 and V is TRBV18; D unclear. Germline V lookup: CDR1 KGHSH, CDR2 LQKENI. V was trimmed by 2 bases and J by 6 bases, leaving 10 bases between them. This CDR3 is 13 amino acids long. CDR3 amino acids: CASSPSGFSEAFF. CDR3 coding DNA: TGTGCCAGCTCACCATCGGGGTTCTCTGAAGCTTTCTTT. The full variable domain, rest sourced from reference TRBV18 and TRBJ1-1, is NAGVMQNPRHLVRRRGQEARLRCSPMKGHSHVYWYRQLPEEGLKFMVYLQKENIIDESGMPKERFSAEFPKEGPSILRIQQVVRGDSAAYFCASSPSGFSEAFFGQGTRLTVV.

The chain combines TRBV2 with TRBJ2-3; D unclear. Trimming took 7 bases from V and 2 from J, leaving 10 bases between them. Germline V CDR1 and CDR2: SNHLY, FYNNEI. The CDR3 covers 13 residues. Here the CDR3 DNA reads TGTGCCAGCACGCGTGAGAACACAGATACGCAGTATTTT. Translating it yields CASTRENTDTQYF. Full variable domain (outside the CDR3, taken from reference TRBV2 and TRBJ2-3): EPEVTQTPSHQVTQMGQEVILRCVPISNHLYFYWYRQILGQKVEFLVSFYNNEISEKSEIFDDQFSVERPDGSNFTLKIRSTKLEDSAMYFCASTRENTDTQYFGPGTRLTVL.

CDR3 DNA: TGTGCCAGCAGTTACGGGGGGCAGGGGAAGTTCTTC. This sequence encodes CASSYGGQGKFF. J is TRBJ2-1 and V is TRBV6-5; D may match TRBD1 or TRBD2 (6 bases each). The V end was cut by 2 bases, the J end by 14 bases, with 13 bases between. CDR1 is MNHEY and CDR2 is SVGAGI in the germline V gene. The CDR3 spans 12 residues.

This chain joins TRBV7-9 and TRBJ2-7; D not resolved. Per the germline V gene, CDR1 is SEHNR and CDR2 is FQNEAQ (reference sequence). The V gene lost 2 bases and the J gene lost 1 base, with 15 bases spanning the gap. The CDR3 is 16 residues long. CDR3 nucleotide sequence: TGTGCCAGCAGCTTAATGGCCGGTGGCAGATCCTACGAGCAGTACTTC. Translating gives CASSLMAGGRSYEQYF.

A single count supports this clone. The J gene is TRBJ2-5, the V gene TRBV19; 7 bases match TRBD1. The CDR3 covers 13 residues. CDR1 is LNHDA, CDR2 SQIVND, per germline (reference sequence). V trimming: 4 bases; J trimming: 5 bases; junction bases outside the gene matches: 4. In nucleotides, the CDR3 is TGTGCCAGTAGTAGTCAGGGGGACGAGACCCAGTACTTC. It codes for CASSSQGDETQYF.

V and J are TRBV5-5 and TRBJ2-7, with 11 bases identical to TRBD2. After removal of 4 bases from V and 5 bases from J, the junction contained 8 bases not matched to a gene. The V gene's germline CDR1 is SGHKS and CDR2 YYEKEE (reference sequence). The CDR3 spans 15 residues. CDR3 amino acids: CASSVGTSGPNEQYF. The CDR3 coding sequence is TGTGCCAGCAGCGTCGGGACTAGCGGACCAAACGAGCAGTACTTC.

The table lists this clone with a few counts. This chain joins TRBV7-2 and TRBJ1-4; 7 bases map to TRBD1. This CDR3 has 14 residues. Trimming removed 1 base from V and 8 bases from J; junction bases left unmatched: 4. Looked up from germline, CDR1 is SGHTA and CDR2 is FQGNSA. CDR3 in DNA: TGTGCCAGCAGCTTAGGAGGGGGCGGAGAAAAACTGTTTTTT. It codes for CASSLGGGGEKLFF.

The chain carries TRBV12-5 and TRBJ1-1, with D possibly matching TRBD1 (5 bases). Between the trimmed V and J ends, which lost 6 bases and 0 bases, there was a span of 14 bases. This CDR3 comprises 15 residues. Per germline, CDR1 LGHNT and CDR2 FRNRAP. This CDR3 reads CASGVGGPLNTEAFF. Here the CDR3 DNA reads TGTGCTAGTGGGGTCGGGGGACCGCTGAACACTGAAGCTTTCTTT.

J is TRBJ1-5 and V is TRBV6-1, with D uncertain. Trimming took 2 bases from V and 7 from J, leaving 12 bases between them. Looked up from germline, CDR1 is MNHNS and CDR2 is SASEGT. This CDR3 region has 14 residues. The CDR3 here is CASSEYPVGQPQHF. CDR3 nucleotides: TGTGCCAGCAGTGAATATCCAGTGGGCCAGCCCCAGCATTTT.